Listed below are T cell receptor beta chains from one sample, sequenced in a study of blood T cell repertoires in COVID-19. The assay was immunoSEQ multiplex PCR, and TCRdb's table has in-frame clones only and misses some. Here the sample spans about 310,000 clones, around 91% being singletons. Material: peripheral blood. The receptors derive from a woman between 40 and 55 years old with COVID-19, enrolled during active disease. The CDR3 runs from the conserved cysteine through the conserved F or W. The order of the fields is clone size, J gene, D gene, V gene, CDR3 protein, CDR3 DNA. The D gene is left open where the match is weak. Size is stated for part of the rows, as once, few or many counts, or as a class when the clone is expanded.

>once|TRBJ1-5|NA|TRBV6-2/TRBV6-3
CASSDRLSQPQHF
TGTGCCAGCAGCGACAGGCTTTCGCAGCCCCAGCATTTT
>NA|TRBJ2-1|TRBD1|TRBV27
CASSLLRTGGFIHEQFF
TGTGCCAGCAGTTTATTGCGGACAGGGGGCTTTATCCATGAGCAGTTCTTC
>NA|TRBJ2-7|NA|TRBV3-1/TRBV3-2
CASSQTEYEQYF
TGTGCCAGCAGCCAGACAGAATACGAGCAGTACTTC
>NA|TRBJ2-7|NA|TRBV25-1
CASSEGLTDGYEQYF
TGTGCCAGCAGTGAAGGACTGACGGACGGATACGAGCAGTACTTC
>once|TRBJ2-7|TRBD2|TRBV30
CAWSGGEGTSGLPPLFKQYF
TGTGCCTGGAGTGGGGGGGAAGGGACTAGCGGGCTGCCACCGCTTTTCAAGCAGTACTTC
>NA|TRBJ1-2|NA|TRBV5-6
CASSLAYGRSYGYTF
TGTGCCAGCAGCTTGGCCTATGGGAGATCCTATGGCTACACCTTC
>NA|TRBJ2-2|NA|TRBV29-1
CSVSTTGITTGELFF
TGCAGCGTTTCCACGACAGGAATCACGACCGGGGAGCTGTTTTTT
>NA|TRBJ1-3|NA|TRBV29-1
CSVLETGNTIYF
TGCAGCGTACTAGAGACGGGAAACACCATATATTTT
>NA|TRBJ1-2|NA|TRBV2
CASSEQPNRANYGYTF
TGTGCCAGCAGTGAACAACCCAACAGAGCTAACTATGGCTACACCTTC
>NA|TRBJ1-1|TRBD1|TRBV28
CASKFRDSLMNTEAFF
TGTGCCAGCAAGTTCCGGGACAGCCTCATGAACACTGAAGCTTTCTTT
>NA|TRBJ2-2|TRBD1|TRBV19
CASRAGGVTGELFF
TGTGCCAGTAGGGCAGGGGGAGTCACCGGGGAGCTGTTTTTT
>once|TRBJ1-1|TRBD1|TRBV7-2
CASSSTGFTEAFF
TGTGCCAGCAGCTCGACAGGGTTCACTGAAGCTTTCTTT
>NA|TRBJ2-5|NA|TRBV5-4
CASSLFGTQDTQYF
TGTGCCAGCAGCTTGTTTGGGACTCAAGATACCCAGTACTTC
>NA|TRBJ2-1|TRBD2|TRBV28
CASSGTSDYNEQFF
TGTGCCAGCAGCGGGACTAGCGACTACAATGAGCAGTTCTTC
>NA|TRBJ1-1|TRBD1|TRBV28
CASSRTGVGRTEAFF
TGTGCCAGCAGTCGTACAGGGGTCGGTAGGACTGAAGCTTTCTTT
>NA|TRBJ2-2|NA|TRBV5-5
CASSLRGPPNTGELFF
TGTGCCAGCAGCCTCAGGGGACCCCCGAACACCGGGGAGCTGTTTTTT
>NA|TRBJ1-1|TRBD1|TRBV3-1/TRBV3-2
CASSQTTGGAEAFF
TGTGCCAGCAGCCAAACGACAGGGGGCGCTGAAGCTTTCTTT
>NA|TRBJ1-5|TRBD1|TRBV7-9
CASSSLQGANQPQHF
TGTGCCAGCAGCTCACTCCAGGGGGCCAATCAGCCCCAGCATTTT
>NA|TRBJ1-6|NA|TRBV5-6
CASSFRLPHNSPLHF
TGTGCCAGCAGCTTTAGACTTCCCCATAATTCACCCCTCCACTTT
>NA|TRBJ1-3|NA|TRBV18
CASSPRGSSGNTIYF
TGTGCCAGCTCACCAAGGGGAAGCTCTGGAAACACCATATATTTT
>NA|TRBJ1-2|TRBD1|TRBV3-1/TRBV3-2
CASSQRTGGFGYTF
TGTGCCAGCAGCCAGAGGACAGGGGGCTTTGGCTACACCTTC
>NA|TRBJ1-2|TRBD1|TRBV5-4
CASSPQGVLNYGYTF
TGTGCCAGCAGCCCGCAGGGGGTACTGAACTATGGCTACACCTTC
>NA|TRBJ1-2|TRBD1|TRBV15
CATSDRQGPNYGYTF
TGTGCCACCAGCGATCGACAGGGACCTAACTATGGCTACACCTTC
>once|TRBJ2-5|NA|TRBV18
CASSPGTGRETQYF
TGTGCCAGCTCACCTGGAACAGGGCGAGAGACCCAGTACTTC
>once|TRBJ1-3|TRBD1|TRBV15
CATSTDTTGFSGNTIYF
TGTGCCACCAGCACAGATACGACAGGGTTCTCTGGAAACACCATATATTTT
>NA|TRBJ1-1|NA|TRBV7-8
CASSFSNTEAFF
TGTGCCAGCAGCTTCTCGAACACTGAAGCTTTCTTT
>few|TRBJ1-5|NA|TRBV4-3
CASSPAWASNQPQHF
TGCGCCAGCAGCCCAGCCTGGGCCAGCAATCAGCCCCAGCATTTT
>NA|TRBJ1-6|NA|TRBV7-2
CASSLPNSPLHF
TGTGCCAGCAGCTTACCAAATTCACCCCTCCACTTT
>NA|TRBJ2-5|NA|TRBV28
CASSLKTALWETQYF
TGTGCCAGCAGTTTAAAGACAGCGCTGTGGGAGACCCAGTACTTC
>NA|TRBJ2-1|NA|TRBV9
CASSVGGAPIDEQFF
TGTGCCAGCAGCGTAGGTGGGGCGCCTATCGATGAGCAGTTCTTC
>NA|TRBJ2-7|NA|TRBV5-5
CASSLRGYEQYF
TGTGCCAGCAGCTTGCGGGGTTACGAGCAGTACTTC
>NA|TRBJ2-3|TRBD2|TRBV4-3
CASSQDFPSGSTDTQYF
TGCGCCAGCAGCCAAGATTTCCCTAGCGGGAGTACAGATACGCAGTATTTT
>NA|TRBJ1-1|TRBD1|TRBV10-3
CATSTGAGSTEAFF
TGTGCCACTTCTACAGGGGCGGGGTCCACTGAAGCTTTCTTT
>NA|TRBJ2-5|TRBD2|TRBV4-3
CASSQGLSGGEETQYF
TGCGCCAGCAGCCAAGGGTTAAGCGGGGGGGAAGAGACCCAGTACTTC
>few|TRBJ2-1|NA|TRBV19
CATFTRHNEQFF
TGTGCCACTTTCACGAGGCACAATGAGCAGTTCTTC
>NA|TRBJ1-5|NA|TRBV28
CASSTSYQPQHF
TGTGCCAGCAGTACATCTTATCAGCCCCAGCATTTT
>NA|TRBJ2-7|NA|TRBV28
CASSSNSGEQYF
TGTGCCAGCAGTTCTAATAGCGGCGAGCAGTACTTC
>NA|TRBJ2-3|NA|TRBV7-3
CASSPQRTRTDTQYF
TGTGCCAGCAGCCCCCAGCGGACTCGCACAGATACGCAGTATTTT
>NA|TRBJ1-2|NA|TRBV19
CASSIRGALVYGYTF
TGTGCCAGTAGTATTCGGGGGGCGCTTGTCTATGGCTACACCTTC
>NA|TRBJ2-7|NA|TRBV21-1
CASGDRGSSYEQYF
TGTGCCAGCGGGGACAGGGGGAGCTCCTACGAGCAGTACTTC
>NA|TRBJ1-1|NA|TRBV11-2
CASLAIQGGTEAFF
TGTGCCAGCTTAGCGATACAGGGTGGAACTGAAGCTTTCTTT
>NA|TRBJ1-2|NA|TRBV28
CASSQRPGRESYTF
TGTGCCAGCAGCCAACGGCCGGGGCGGGAAAGCTACACCTTC
>NA|TRBJ2-3|TRBD2|TRBV28
CASSPWGTSGTDTQYF
TGTGCCAGCAGTCCATGGGGGACTAGCGGCACAGATACGCAGTATTTT
>NA|TRBJ1-6|NA|TRBV5-4
CASSLLGDNSPLHF
TGTGCCAGCAGCTTACTGGGAGATAATTCACCCCTCCACTTT
>NA|TRBJ1-1|TRBD1|TRBV6-5
CASSYGRTGGSIFF
TGTGCCAGCAGTTACGGACGGACAGGGGGCAGTATTTTCTTT
>NA|TRBJ1-6|TRBD1|TRBV6-2/TRBV6-3
CASSYNGQGGSLHF
TGTGCCAGCAGTTATAACGGACAGGGTGGATCCCTCCACTTT
>once|TRBJ2-1|NA|TRBV3-1/TRBV3-2
CASSRDSMGYNEQFF
TGTGCCAGCAGCCGGGACTCCATGGGGTACAATGAGCAGTTCTTC
>NA|TRBJ1-4|NA|TRBV9
CASSAFVDNEKLFF
TGTGCCAGCAGTGCTTTCGTAGATAATGAAAAACTGTTTTTT
>NA|TRBJ2-7|NA|TRBV25-1
CASSLYEQYF
TGTGCCAGCAGCCTCTACGAGCAGTACTTC
>NA|TRBJ1-2|TRBD1|TRBV4-1
CASSQTRQGETNGYTF
TGCGCCAGCAGCCAAACCCGACAGGGGGAAACGAATGGCTACACCTTC
>NA|TRBJ1-6|TRBD1|TRBV10-3
CAISTDRDNSPLHF
TGTGCCATCAGTACGGACAGGGATAATTCACCCCTCCACTTT
>NA|TRBJ2-7|NA|TRBV6-5
CATKAAGVYEQYF
TGTGCCACCAAGGCGGCAGGGGTCTACGAGCAGTACTTC
>NA|TRBJ2-5|TRBD2|TRBV6-5
CASSPKGRAGETQYF
TGTGCCAGCAGCCCCAAGGGGAGGGCCGGTGAGACCCAGTACTTC
>NA|TRBJ2-2|NA|TRBV19
CASSIDRSTGELFF
TGTGCCAGTAGTATAGACAGAAGCACCGGGGAGCTGTTTTTT
>NA|TRBJ1-2|NA|TRBV9
CASSVDGNYGYTF
TGTGCCAGCAGCGTAGACGGTAACTATGGCTACACCTTC
>once|TRBJ2-6|NA|TRBV7-2
CASSLLSVSGANVLTF
TGTGCCAGCAGCTTATTATCGGTCTCCGGGGCCAACGTCCTGACTTTC